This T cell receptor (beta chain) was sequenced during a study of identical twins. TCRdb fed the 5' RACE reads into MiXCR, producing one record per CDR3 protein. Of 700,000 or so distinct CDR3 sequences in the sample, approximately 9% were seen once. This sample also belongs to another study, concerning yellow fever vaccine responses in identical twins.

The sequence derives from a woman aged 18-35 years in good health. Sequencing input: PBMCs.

The CDR3 region is CASSLEQRLNYEQYF. CDR3 nucleotides: TGTGCCAGCAGCTTAGAACAACGGCTCAACTACGAGCAGTACTTC. The chain recombines TRBV7-2 with TRBJ2-7, with D hard to call. The germline CDR1 and CDR2 sequences are SGHTA and FQGNSA. The length of the CDR3 is 15 residues. V was trimmed by 1 base and J by 3 bases, leaving 13 bases between them. Combining the CDR3 with reference TRBV7-2 and TRBJ2-7 gives the whole variable domain GAGVSQSPSNKVTEKGKDVELRCDPISGHTALYWYRQSLGQGLEFLIYFQGNSAPDKSGLPSDRFSAERTGGSVSTLTIQRTQQEDSAVYLCASSLEQRLNYEQYFGPGTRLTVT.